Presented here are 6 T cell receptor beta chains from one specimen sequenced in a study of blood T cell repertoires in COVID-19 (dated by TCRdb to 2018 to 2020). To prepare the library, the immunoSEQ multiplex PCR assay was applied. TCRdb carries this immuneACCESS record with in-frame sequences only. Its versions omit some clonotypes, under half of them owing to an unresolved V gene in the studies checked, with the rest unexplained. This sample gives 400,000 to 550,000 clones in total; nearly 90% of them show up just once. The ten largest clones add up to about 2.1% of the sample. Sequencing was done on a sample of PBMCs or T cells enriched from blood (not recorded which). The receptors were gathered from a woman between 18 and 29 years old with acute COVID-19.

The chain carries TRBV19 and TRBJ2-2; 7 nucleotides match TRBD1. Trimming took 5 bases from V and 2 from J; bases not matched to a gene: 2. The CDR3 is made up of 14 amino acids. Germline CDR1 LNHDA, CDR2 SQIVND (reference sequence). CDR3 sequence reads: CASSRDSNTGELFF. Written as DNA, the CDR3 is TGTGCCAGTAGTCGGGACAGCAACACCGGGGAGCTGTTTTTT.

The rearrangement links TRBV11-2 to TRBJ1-4; D is ambiguous. The V end lost 4 bases, the J end lost 7 bases, and 16 bases lay between the germline ends. The CDR3 spans 15 residues. CDR1 and CDR2 from the germline V gene are SGHAT and FQNNGV. The CDR3, as DNA: TGTGCCAGCAGCTCAAAAGGCGGTGCGCCTGAAAAACTGTTTTTT. Translated, it gives CASSSKGGAPEKLFF. Full variable domain (rest looked up from reference TRBV11-2 and TRBJ1-4): EAGVAQSPRYKIIEKRQSVAFWCNPISGHATLYWYQQILGQGPKLLIQFQNNGVVDDSQLPKDRFSAERLKGVDSTLKIQPAKLEDSAVYLCASSSKGGAPEKLFFGSGTQLSVL.

The rearrangement joins TRBV27 to TRBJ1-2; maybe TRBD1 (5 bases). V was pared by 0 bases and J by 5 bases, with 19 bases between. The length of the CDR3 is 17 residues. The germline V gene encodes CDR1 MNHEY and CDR2 SMNVEV (reference sequence). DNA for the CDR3: TGTGCCAGCAGTTTATCCCTTGGACACACCGATAATTATGGCTACACCTTC. It yields the protein CASSLSLGHTDNYGYTF.

The chain couples TRBV19 to TRBJ2-3, with 7 bases identical to TRBD1. V was pared by 5 bases and J by 2 bases, with 7 bases of the junction left unmatched. This CDR3 is built from 15 residues. Per germline, CDR1 LNHDA and CDR2 SQIVND (reference sequence). CDR3 DNA sequence: TGTGCCAGTAGTTTCCGGGACAGCATCACAGATACGCAGTATTTT. Its translation is CASSFRDSITDTQYF.

In this sample, this clone turned up once. The rearrangement joins TRBV18 to TRBJ2-3; TRBD2 agrees at 9 bases. With 1 base clipped from V and 2 bases from J, the junction kept 4 bases outside the gene matches. The CDR3 has 16 amino acids. Germline CDR1 and CDR2: KGHSH and LQKENI. The CDR3 region is CASSPLSGGSTDTQYF. DNA for the CDR3: TGTGCCAGCTCACCACTTAGCGGGGGATCCACAGATACGCAGTATTTT.

The chain employs TRBV6-5 and TRBJ1-3, with TRBD1 as a possible D gene (6 bases). Deletions cut 10 bases from V and 2 bases from J, with 15 bases between. The CDR3 sequence is 14 residues long. Per germline, CDR1 MNHEY and CDR2 SVGAGI. The CDR3 spells CATLRGAAGNTIYF. The CDR3 region has the DNA TGTGCCACCCTGCGGGGGGCGGCTGGAAACACCATATATTTT.